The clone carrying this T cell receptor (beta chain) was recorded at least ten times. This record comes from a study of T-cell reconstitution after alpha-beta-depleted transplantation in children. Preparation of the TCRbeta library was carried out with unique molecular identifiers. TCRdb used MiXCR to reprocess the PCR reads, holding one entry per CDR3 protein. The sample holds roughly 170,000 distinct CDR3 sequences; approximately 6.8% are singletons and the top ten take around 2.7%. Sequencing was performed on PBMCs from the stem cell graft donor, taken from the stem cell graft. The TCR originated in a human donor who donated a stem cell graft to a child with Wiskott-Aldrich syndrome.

CDR3 residues: CASSLRGWDSPLHF. CDR3 DNA sequence: TGTGCCAGCAGCCTTCGAGGGTGGGATTCACCCCTCCACTTT. The chain uses TRBV7-2 and TRBJ1-6, with D hard to call. CDR1 is SGHTA and CDR2 is FQGNSA in the germline V gene. The CDR3 extends over 14 amino acids. V was cut by 5 bases and J by 8 bases, with 13 bases left in between.